The 17 T cell receptor beta chains below come from one sample, sequenced in a study of cytomegalovirus exposure and HLA in healthy donors. PCR was performed using 60 Vbeta and 13 Jbeta primers. Assay used: immunoSEQ multiplex PCR; TCRdb lists only in-frame clones, some missing. Here the sample table reports fewer than 150,000 clones. Sequenced sample: PBMCs. The origin of the receptors is a man between 40 and 49 years old in good health and CMV-seronegative.

The V gene is TRBV5-4, the J gene TRBJ1-2; 12 nucleotides agree with TRBD1. Trimming removed 4 bases from V and 4 bases from J; junction bases left unmatched: 17. The CDR3 sequence is 19 residues long. Germline V CDR1 and CDR2: SGHNT, YYREEE (reference sequence). CDR3 DNA: TGTGCCAGCAGCGTAGCTACCGGGACAGGGGGCTCCCCAATCTATGGCTACACCTTC. As protein: CASSVATGTGGSPIYGYTF.

V gene TRBV19 combines with J gene TRBJ1-1, with 8 positions matching TRBD1. The CDR3 runs 13 residues. V shed 5 bases, J shed 7 bases, and the junction held 6 bases outside the gene matches. Per germline, CDR1 LNHDA and CDR2 SQIVND (reference sequence). The CDR3 sequence: CASSHRDRIEAFF. CDR3 coding DNA: TGTGCCAGTAGTCACCGGGACAGGATTGAAGCTTTCTTT.

The chain recombines TRBV6-5 with TRBJ1-2; tentative D call: TRBD1 (6 bases). This CDR3 contains 13 residues. V was trimmed by 7 bases and J by 5 bases, leaving 14 bases between them. Germline CDR1 reads MNHEY; CDR2 reads SVGAGI. The CDR3 loop is CASTSSDRYGYTF. The CDR3 DNA follows: TGTGCCAGCACCTCCTCGGACAGATATGGCTACACCTTC.

About this clone itself: The sample has other DNA sequences that encode this CDR3 too. The J gene is TRBJ1-5, the V gene TRBV5-1, with a tentative D call TRBD1 (6 bases). V lost 0 bases and J lost 7, with 11 bases in between. Germline V gives CDR1 SGHRS, CDR2 YFSETQ. The CDR3 length is 14 residues. The CDR3 coding sequence is TGCGCCAGCAGCTTGGGACAGGATGGACAGCCCCAGCATTTT. This sequence encodes CASSLGQDGQPQHF.

V and J are TRBV5-1 and TRBJ1-5, with 11 bases lining up with TRBD1. CDR3 size: 16 residues. Looked up from germline, CDR1 is SGHRS and CDR2 is YFSETQ. With V trimmed by 0 bases and J by 5 bases, 4 bases remained unmatched. The CDR3 loop is CASSLGGTGGYQPQHF. In nucleotides, the CDR3 is TGCGCCAGCAGCTTGGGCGGGACAGGGGGATATCAGCCCCAGCATTTT.

V gene TRBV13 combines with J gene TRBJ1-2; TRBD1 matches 8 bases. V was pared by 8 bases and J by 6 bases, with 5 bases of the junction left unmatched. The CDR3 runs 12 residues. The germline gives CDR1 PRHDT, CDR2 FYEKMQ (reference sequence). The CDR3 sequence is CASGQGGNGYTF. CDR3 in DNA: TGTGCCAGCGGACAGGGAGGAAATGGCTACACCTTC.

The chain combines TRBV4-2 with TRBJ1-5, with 7 nucleotides matching TRBD1. The CDR3 length is 15 residues. Trimming took 2 bases from V and 7 from J; bases not matched to a gene: 8. CDR1 is LGHNA and CDR2 is YNFKEQ in the germline V gene. CDR3 DNA sequence: TGTGCCAGCAGCCAAACGGGACAGCTAGGACAGCCCCAGCATTTT. This translates into CASSQTGQLGQPQHF.

The V and J genes are TRBV7-2 and TRBJ1-2; D is uncertain. Germline loops: CDR1 SGHTA, CDR2 FQGNSA. There are 13 residues in the CDR3. V lost 1 base and J lost 6, with 9 bases in between. The CDR3 coding sequence is TGTGCCAGCAGCTTAGAGCCCGGGAATGGCTACACCTTC. Amino acids: CASSLEPGNGYTF.

The chain joins TRBV7-9 to TRBJ2-3, with 8 bases lining up with TRBD2. The V segment lost 5 bases and the J segment 3 bases; nucleotides outside the gene matches: 10. Germline loops: CDR1 SEHNR, CDR2 FQNEAQ (reference sequence). The CDR3 loop spans 16 amino acids. CDR3 nucleotides: TGTGCCAGCAGCCGATTAGAGACTAGCGTTACAGATACGCAGTATTTT. Protein product: CASSRLETSVTDTQYF.

This chain joins TRBV5-5 and TRBJ2-7; TRBD2 is a possible D gene (5 bases). V lost 0 bases and J lost 0, with 13 bases in between. CDR1 is SGHKS, CDR2 YYEKEE, per germline (reference sequence). The CDR3 runs to 16 residues. The CDR3, as DNA: TGTGCCAGCAGCTTGGGCAGCGGAGGCCTCTCCTACGAGCAGTACTTC. Its protein is CASSLGSGGLSYEQYF.

The chain recombines TRBV10-3 with TRBJ1-1; the D gene is possibly TRBD1 (5 bases). This CDR3 is built from 12 residues. The germline V and J ends were trimmed by 3 bases and 7 bases, with 9 bases remaining between them. Germline lookup yields CDR1 ENHRY and CDR2 SYGVKD. The chain's CDR3 is CAISEGVNEAFF. The CDR3 DNA sequence: TGTGCCATCAGTGAAGGGGTCAATGAAGCTTTCTTT.

The chain joins TRBV28 to TRBJ2-7, with D unclear. The germline CDR1 and CDR2 sequences are MDHEN and SYDVKM. Trimming left V 7 bases short and J 2 bases short, with 12 bases between. This CDR3 spans 13 amino acids. CDR3 sequence (DNA): TGTGCCAGCAATAAGCCCGATACCTACGAGCAGTACTTC. Translating gives CASNKPDTYEQYF.

The chain carries TRBV6-5 and TRBJ2-1; 12 nucleotides match TRBD1. Unmatched junction bases numbered 4, after V lost 3 bases and J lost 7 bases. Germline V gives CDR1 MNHEY, CDR2 SVGAGI. This CDR3 comprises 15 residues. DNA for the CDR3: TGTGCCAGCAGTTATACGGGACAGGGGGCAAATGAGCAGTTCTTC. Its protein is CASSYTGQGANEQFF.

The chain combines TRBV5-6 with TRBJ2-7, with D unresolved. The CDR3 is made up of 12 amino acids. Germline CDR1 and CDR2: SGHDT and YYEEEE. V lost 2 bases and J 5 bases, leaving 8 bases between the germline ends. CDR3 residues: CASSFLTNEQYF. Here the CDR3 DNA reads TGTGCCAGCAGCTTTTTAACAAACGAGCAGTACTTC.

V is TRBV23-1 and J is TRBJ1-4; D not certain. Being an ORF, TRBV23-1 has a function that is uncertain. CDR3 size: 15 residues. The V gene lost 3 bases and the J gene lost 9 bases, with 17 bases spanning the gap. Here the CDR3 DNA reads TGCGCCAGCAGTCACCCCGTTTGCCGTGACAAAAAACTGTTTTTT. Protein sequence: CASSHPVCRDKKLFF.

The rearrangement links TRBV7-6 to TRBJ2-5; D gene ambiguous. Per the germline V gene, CDR1 is SGHVS and CDR2 is FNYEAQ. The CDR3 spans 13 residues. The V gene lost 1 base and the J gene lost 5 bases, with 8 bases spanning the gap. In DNA, the CDR3 is TGTGCCAGCAGCTTAGGTATTTTGGAGACCCAGTACTTC. Translation gives CASSLGILETQYF.

V is TRBV18 and J is TRBJ1-1; D unclear. Germline CDR1 and CDR2: KGHSH and LQKENI. The CDR3 length is 13 residues. V lost 3 bases, J lost 6 bases, and 11 bases lay in between. CDR3 DNA sequence: TGTGCCAGCTCACCCTTAGCGGGCGCTGAAGCTTTCTTT. Encoded protein: CASSPLAGAEAFF.